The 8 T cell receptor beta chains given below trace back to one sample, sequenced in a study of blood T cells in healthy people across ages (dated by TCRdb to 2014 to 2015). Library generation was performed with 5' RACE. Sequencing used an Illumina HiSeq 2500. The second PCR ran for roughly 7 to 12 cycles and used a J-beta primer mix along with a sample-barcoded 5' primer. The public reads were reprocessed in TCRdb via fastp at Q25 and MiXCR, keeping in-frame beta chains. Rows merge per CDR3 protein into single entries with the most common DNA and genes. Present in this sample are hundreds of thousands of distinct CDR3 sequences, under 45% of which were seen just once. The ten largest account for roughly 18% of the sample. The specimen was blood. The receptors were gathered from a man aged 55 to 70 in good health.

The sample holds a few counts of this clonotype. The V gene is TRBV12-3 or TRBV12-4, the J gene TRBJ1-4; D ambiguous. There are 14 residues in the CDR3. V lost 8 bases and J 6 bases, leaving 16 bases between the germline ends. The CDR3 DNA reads TGTGCCAGCTCGTCCTCGCCCAGAGATGAAAAACTGTTTTTT. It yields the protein CASSSSPRDEKLFF.

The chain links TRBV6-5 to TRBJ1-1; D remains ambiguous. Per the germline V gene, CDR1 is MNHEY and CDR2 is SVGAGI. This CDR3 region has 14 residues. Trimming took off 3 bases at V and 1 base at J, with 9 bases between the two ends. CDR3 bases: TGTGCCAGCAGTTATAGTTCGACGAACACTGAAGCTTTCTTT. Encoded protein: CASSYSSTNTEAFF.

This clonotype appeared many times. The CDR3, as DNA: TGCAGCGTCTCCGGGACTAGCGGGGGGTCTAATCCCTACGAGCAGTACTTC. This translates into CSVSGTSGGSNPYEQYF. V is TRBV29-1 and J is TRBJ2-7; TRBD2 agrees at 15 bases. V lost 6 bases to trimming and J lost 2 bases; unmatched junction nucleotides: 11. The germline V gene has CDR1 SQVTM and CDR2 ANQGSEA. This CDR3 is built from 17 residues.

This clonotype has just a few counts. The CDR3 loop is CASSERTGGWETQYF. The CDR3 nucleotides read TGTGCCAGCAGTGAGAGGACAGGGGGCTGGGAGACCCAGTACTTC. This chain connects TRBV2 to TRBJ2-7; 11 bases agree with TRBD1. The assigned J gene may be wrong: the sequence end matches TRBJ2-5 better. The CDR3 runs 15 residues. Germline values: CDR1 SNHLY, CDR2 FYNNEI.

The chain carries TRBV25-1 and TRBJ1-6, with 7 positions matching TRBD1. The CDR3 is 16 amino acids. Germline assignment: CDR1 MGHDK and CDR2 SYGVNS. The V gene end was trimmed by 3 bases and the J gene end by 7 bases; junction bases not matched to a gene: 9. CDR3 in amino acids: CASSESTGTANSPLHF. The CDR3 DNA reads TGTGCCAGCAGTGAGTCCACCGGGACAGCAAATTCACCCCTCCACTTT.

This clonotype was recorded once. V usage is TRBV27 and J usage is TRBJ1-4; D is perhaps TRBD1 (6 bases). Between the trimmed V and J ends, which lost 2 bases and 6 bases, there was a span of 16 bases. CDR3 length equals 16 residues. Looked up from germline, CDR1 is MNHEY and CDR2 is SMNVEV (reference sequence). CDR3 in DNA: TGTGCCAGCAGTTTAAGAAGGGGGGCAAAAGATGAAAAACTGTTTTTT. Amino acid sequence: CASSLRRGAKDEKLFF.

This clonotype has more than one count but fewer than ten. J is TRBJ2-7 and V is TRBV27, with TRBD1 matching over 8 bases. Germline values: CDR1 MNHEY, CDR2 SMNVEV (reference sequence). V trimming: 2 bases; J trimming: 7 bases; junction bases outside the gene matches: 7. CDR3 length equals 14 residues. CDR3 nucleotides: TGTGCCAGCAGTTTACAGGGGGCTTATTTTGAGCAGTACTTC. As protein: CASSLQGAYFEQYF.

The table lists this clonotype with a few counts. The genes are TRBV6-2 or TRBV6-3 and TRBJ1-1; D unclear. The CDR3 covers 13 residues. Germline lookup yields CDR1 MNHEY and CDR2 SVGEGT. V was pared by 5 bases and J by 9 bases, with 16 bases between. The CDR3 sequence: CASSGSGPGQAFF. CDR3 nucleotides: TGTGCCAGCAGTGGGTCGGGTCCCGGCCAAGCTTTCTTT.